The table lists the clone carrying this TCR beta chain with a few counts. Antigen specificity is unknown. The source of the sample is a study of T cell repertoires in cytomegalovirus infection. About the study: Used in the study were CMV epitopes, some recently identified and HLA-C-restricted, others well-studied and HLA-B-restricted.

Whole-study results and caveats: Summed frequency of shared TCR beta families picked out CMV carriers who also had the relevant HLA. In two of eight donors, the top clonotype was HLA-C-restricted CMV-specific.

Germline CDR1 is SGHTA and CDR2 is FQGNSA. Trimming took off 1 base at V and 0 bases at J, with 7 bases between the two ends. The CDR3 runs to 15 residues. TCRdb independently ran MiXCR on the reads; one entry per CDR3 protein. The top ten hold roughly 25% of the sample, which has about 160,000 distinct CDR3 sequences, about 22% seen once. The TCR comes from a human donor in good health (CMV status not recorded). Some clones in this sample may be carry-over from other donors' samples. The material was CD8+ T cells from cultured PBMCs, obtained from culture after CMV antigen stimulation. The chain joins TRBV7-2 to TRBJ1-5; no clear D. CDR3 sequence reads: CASSLGTASNQPQHF. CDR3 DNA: TGTGCCAGCAGCTTAGGGACGGCTAGCAATCAGCCCCAGCATTTT.